This TCR beta chain was profiled in a study of shared clonotypes between healthy human individuals. A word on this clone: As yet, its antigen is unknown.

Whole-study results and caveats: The four-donor shared clonotypes exceeded non-shared clonotypes in generation probability, with non-shared ones scoring lower. Sorted-subset samples were not fully sequenced, rarefaction indicated.

When replicate PCRs were run on sorted subsets, they used about 200 ng DNA, around 33,000 T cell genomes. Per the study methods: Filtering of immunoSEQ junctional sequences could not match full-length read filtering. The protocol was immunoSEQ multiplex PCR, while the TCRdb copy is restricted to in-frame clones and leaves out a portion. That table is the source of V, J and clone size, and D and trimming were worked out from the DNA. The sample yields 2 million to 2.5 million clones, roughly 93% seen once. Germline-derived CDR1 and CDR2 are SNHLY and FYNNEI. The V end was cut by 2 bases, the J end by 6 bases, with 13 bases between. The CDR3 loop spans 14 amino acids.

This TCR derives from a young man in good health. Some clones in this sample may be carry-over from other donors' samples. The sequenced sample was naive CD4+ T cells from PBMCs. Subset specified: CD45RA+ positively selected. The rearrangement joins TRBV2 to TRBJ1-2; unclear D gene. CDR3: CASSERARVHGYTF. The DNA for the CDR3 is TGTGCCAGCAGTGAAAGGGCTAGGGTTCATGGCTACACCTTC.